This T cell receptor (beta chain) was documented in a study of T cells in Graves' hyperthyroidism and ophthalmopathy. In regard to this clonotype: No antigen is known for it.

The CDR3 length is 16 residues. Deletions cut 7 bases from V and 0 bases from J, with 15 bases between. Germline CDR1 SGHTA, CDR2 FQGNSA. Points from the study as a whole: Appearing also in blood were most of the thyroid clonotypes expanded above 0.001.

Uncontrolled infection, other autoimmune disease, pregnancy or lactation barred patients from enrollment. Researchers amplified the TCR beta CDR3 regions from RNA transcripts. The HTBI primer set drove a first-round RT-PCR of the TCR CDR3. One entry per CDR3 protein results from TCRdb running MiXCR on the multiplex PCR reads. The data contain some 250,000 distinct CDR3 sequences, 12% to 15% of them singletons. This TCR was recovered from a woman aged 45-65 years with Graves' hyperthyroidism that later progressed to Graves' ophthalmopathy. This chain connects TRBV7-2 to TRBJ2-2; unclear D gene. Sequences were obtained from blood. CDR3 sequence reads: CASTSMGNSNTGELFF. Written as DNA, the CDR3 is TGTGCCAGCACCTCAATGGGCAATTCGAACACCGGGGAGCTGTTTTTT. The variable domain in full, completed from reference TRBV7-2 and TRBJ2-2, reads GAGVSQSPSNKVTEKGKDVELRCDPISGHTALYWYRQSLGQGLEFLIYFQGNSAPDKSGLPSDRFSAERTGGSVSTLTIQRTQQEDSAVYLCASTSMGNSNTGELFFGEGSRLTVL.